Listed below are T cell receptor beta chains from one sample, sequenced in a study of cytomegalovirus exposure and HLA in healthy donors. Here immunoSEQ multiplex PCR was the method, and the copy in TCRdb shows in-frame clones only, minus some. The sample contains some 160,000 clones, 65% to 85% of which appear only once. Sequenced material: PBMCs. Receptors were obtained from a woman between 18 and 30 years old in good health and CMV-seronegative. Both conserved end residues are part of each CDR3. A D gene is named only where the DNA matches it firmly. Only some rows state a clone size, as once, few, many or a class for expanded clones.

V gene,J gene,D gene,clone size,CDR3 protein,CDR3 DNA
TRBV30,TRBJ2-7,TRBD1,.,CAWSVGQGGYEQYF,TGTGCCTGGAGTGTGGGACAGGGGGGCTACGAGCAGTACTTC
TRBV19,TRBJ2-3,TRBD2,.,CASMVKRGVADTQYF,TGTGCCAGTATGGTGAAGCGGGGGGTGGCAGATACGCAGTATTTT
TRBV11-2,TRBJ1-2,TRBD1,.,CASSPGRGRRGYGYTF,TGTGCCAGCAGCCCCGGCAGGGGGCGACGTGGATATGGCTACACCTTC
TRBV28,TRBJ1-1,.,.,CASSQQGLEAFF,TGTGCCAGCAGTCAACAGGGCCTTGAAGCTTTCTTT
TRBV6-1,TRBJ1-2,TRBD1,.,CASKGQGSPNYGYTF,TGTGCCAGCAAGGGACAGGGATCCCCTAACTATGGCTACACCTTC
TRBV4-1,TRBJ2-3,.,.,CASSQEDRLTDTQYF,TGCGCCAGCAGCCAAGAGGACAGACTCACAGATACGCAGTATTTT
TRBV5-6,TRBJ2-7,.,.,CASSLVGGSSYEQYF,TGTGCCAGCAGCTTGGTAGGCGGAAGCTCCTACGAGCAGTACTTC
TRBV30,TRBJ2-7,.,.,CAWSVDGAEQYF,TGTGCCTGGAGTGTAGACGGAGCCGAGCAGTACTTC
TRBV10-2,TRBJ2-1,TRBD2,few,CASLPTGGSNEQFF,TGCGCCAGCTTACCTACGGGGGGGTCAAATGAGCAGTTCTTC
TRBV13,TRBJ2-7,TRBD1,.,CASSLRDRGAEQYF,TGTGCCAGCAGCTTAAGGGACAGGGGTGCCGAGCAGTACTTC
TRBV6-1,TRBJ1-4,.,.,CASSERGSGEKLFF,TGTGCCAGCAGTGAACGAGGGTCGGGTGAAAAACTGTTTTTT
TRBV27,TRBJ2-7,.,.,CASSLNRLLYEQYF,TGTGCCAGCAGTTTAAACAGACTACTCTACGAGCAGTACTTC